This TCR beta chain originates from a study of human T cells and chemical hapten exposure. Between the trimmed V and J ends, which lost 5 bases and 3 bases, there was a span of 23 bases. Per the germline V gene, CDR1 is SGHVS and CDR2 is FNYEAQ. This CDR3 comprises 19 residues. Separate cDNA molecules received unique molecular identifiers, which the library attached to them. TCRdb reprocessed the RACE reads with MiXCR, giving one entry per CDR3 protein. The table lists around 71,000 distinct CDR3 sequences, 9.8% of them singletons. Time point indicated: patch test 1, 2 weeks after DPC sensitization. Treatment meaning: therapeutic diphenylcyclopropenone sensitization with weekly scalp DPC. This clonotype showed up just a few times.

The source is a woman aged 40 to 55 with alopecia areata. Some clones in this sample may be carry-over from other donors' samples. V and J are TRBV7-6 and TRBJ2-6; unclear D gene. Sequenced here: whole blood, sampled in connection with sensitization to the hapten diphenylcyclopropenone (DPC). The CDR3 bases are TGTGCCAGCAGCCCAGTGGGCCTACTTAACCTTGGTGGGGCCAACGTCCTGACTTTC. It translates to CASSPVGLLNLGGANVLTF.